Listed here are 20 T cell receptor beta chains from one sample, sequenced in a study of cytotoxic CD8 clonotypes in ibrutinib-treated CLL. Profiled with immunoSEQ multiplex PCR; TCRdb holds only in-frame clones, not every one. Here the sample spans approximately 74,000 clones, around 82% being singletons. This sample comprised PBMCs, obtained at disease progression, from a patient treated with ibrutinib. These receptor sequences come from a human donor with chronic lymphocytic leukemia.

The chain has TRBV18 and TRBJ2-2; D is undetermined. Germline CDR1 reads KGHSH; CDR2 reads LQKENI. Trimming cost V 0 bases and J 1 base, with 3 bases left between them. The CDR3 has 14 amino acids. The CDR3 DNA reads as TGTGCCAGCTCACCACCGAAGAACACCGGGGAGCTGTTTTTT. This gives the protein CASSPPKNTGELFF.

J is TRBJ2-3 and V is TRBV5-1; D gene unclear. The V and J ends lost 2 bases and 0 bases respectively, with 7 bases between them. Germline V lookup: CDR1 SGHRS, CDR2 YFSETQ. CDR3 size: 14 residues. The CDR3 DNA reads TGCGCCAGCAGCTTCTGGCGGAGCACAGATACGCAGTATTTT. It yields the protein CASSFWRSTDTQYF.

This chain uses TRBV6-6 with TRBJ2-1; no reliable D call. The germline CDR1 and CDR2 sequences are MNHNY and SVGAGI (reference sequence). The CDR3 has 12 amino acids. The V end was cut by 5 bases, the J end by 8 bases, with 10 bases between. CDR3 DNA: TGTGCCAGCAGTCTAACGGTAGATGAGCAGTTCTTC. Translated, it gives CASSLTVDEQFF.

This clone was seen only a few times. The chain links TRBV18 to TRBJ1-3; D uncertain. CDR3 length equals 12 residues. The V end was cut by 8 bases, the J end by 0 bases, with 5 bases between. CDR1 and CDR2 from the germline V gene are KGHSH and LQKENI. CDR3 residues: CASRGSGNTIYF. Written as DNA, the CDR3 is TGTGCCAGCAGAGGCTCTGGAAACACCATATATTTT.

V usage is TRBV12-5 and J usage is TRBJ2-7; TRBD2 matches at 7 bases. The CDR3 sequence is 13 residues long. Germline loops: CDR1 LGHNT, CDR2 FRNRAP. Unmatched junction bases numbered 7, after V lost 5 bases and J lost 6 bases. The CDR3 DNA reads as TGTGCTAGTGGTCCTGGGGGGGGTCGCGAGCAGTACTTC. Amino acid sequence: CASGPGGGREQYF.

The gene calls are TRBV29-1 and TRBJ1-1; 7 bases map to TRBD1. Germline V gene data show CDR1 as SQVTM and CDR2 as ANQGSEA. The junction had 8 bases not matched to a gene; V was cut back by 7 bases and J by 3 bases. This CDR3 contains 13 residues. The CDR3 loop reads CSATQTGDTEAFF. The CDR3 bases are TGCAGCGCCACCCAAACAGGGGACACTGAAGCTTTCTTT.

The chain joins TRBV18 to TRBJ2-7, with D possibly TRBD2 on 6 matching bases. This CDR3 has 14 residues. The ends were cut back, 3 bases at V and 3 bases at J, with 12 bases in the middle. Germline-derived CDR1 and CDR2 are KGHSH and LQKENI. The CDR3 loop is CASSPRDSIYEQYF. CDR3 coding DNA: TGTGCCAGCTCACCCCGGGACTCGATCTACGAGCAGTACTTC.

J is TRBJ2-7 and V is TRBV5-1; D perhaps matches TRBD2 (6 bases). From germline, CDR1 is SGHRS and CDR2 YFSETQ. This CDR3 is built from 14 residues. V gave up 0 bases and J gave up 3 bases, with 10 bases separating them. CDR3 sequence reads: CASSLAGSIYEQYF. The CDR3 DNA is TGCGCCAGCAGCTTGGCCGGGAGCATCTACGAGCAGTACTTC.

To note about this clone: A junction boundary mismatches the germline segment, possibly from a read error. This chain connects TRBV27 to TRBJ2-7; 8 bases are shared with TRBD2. Looked up from germline, CDR1 is MNHEY and CDR2 is SMNVEV (reference sequence). This CDR3 region has 16 residues. This chain's CDR3 is CASSYTSGTYPYEQYF. CDR3 sequence (DNA): TGTGCCAGCAGTTACACTAGCGGAACTTACCCCTATGAGCAGTACTTC.

This CDR3 is CASSWGGSYEQYF. CDR3 in DNA: TGTGCCAGCAGTTGGGGTGGTTCCTACGAGCAGTACTTC. This rearrangement joins TRBV27 to TRBJ2-7; D unclear. The CDR3 covers 13 residues. Germline assignment: CDR1 MNHEY and CDR2 SMNVEV (reference sequence). V gave up 4 bases and J gave up 1 base, with 8 bases separating them.

The genes are TRBV29-1 and TRBJ2-1; possibly TRBD2 for D (5 bases). From germline, CDR1 is SQVTM and CDR2 ANQGSEA. This CDR3 is built from 13 residues. V was pared by 4 bases and J by 12 bases, with 19 bases between. CDR3 nucleotides: TGCAGCGTTGGTCTAGCAATTGCCGGTGGGCAGTTCTTC. It yields the protein CSVGLAIAGGQFF.

V and J are TRBV6-5 and TRBJ1-2; no reliable D call. The length of the CDR3 is 13 residues. From germline, CDR1 is MNHEY and CDR2 SVGAGI. Between the trimmed V and J ends, which lost 9 bases and 2 bases, there was a span of 13 bases. In nucleotides, the CDR3 is TGTGCCAGTTACACCTTGCCAAACTATGGCTACACCTTC. Encoded protein: CASYTLPNYGYTF.

V and J are TRBV10-2 and TRBJ1-5; TRBD1 matches 9 bases. The V gene end was trimmed by 5 bases and the J gene end by 11 bases; junction bases not matched to a gene: 4. The CDR3 loop spans 12 amino acids. From germline, CDR1 is WSHSY and CDR2 SAAADI. Written as DNA, the CDR3 is TGCGCCAGCAGTACCACAGGGGGCTCCCAGCATTTT. The encoded protein is CASSTTGGSQHF.

The rearrangement uses TRBV4-1 and TRBJ1-6, with D unclear. V was shortened by 0 bases and J by 8 bases, with 11 bases between the two germline ends. The CDR3 sequence is 15 residues long. The germline CDR1 and CDR2 sequences are MGHRA and YSYEKL. CDR3 DNA: TGCGCCAGCAGCCAAGAATTGGTAATTCATTCACCCCTCCACTTT. It translates to CASSQELVIHSPLHF.

This chain links TRBV10-3 with TRBJ1-2; 9 nucleotides line up with TRBD1. The CDR3 spans 16 residues. The V gene's germline CDR1 is ENHRY and CDR2 SYGVKD. V was clipped by 2 bases and J by 8 bases; unmatched bases: 12. This CDR3 reads CAISETTGGALGGYTF. CDR3 in DNA: TGTGCCATCAGTGAGACCACAGGGGGCGCGCTAGGCGGCTACACCTTC.

About this clone: The same CDR3 arises from other DNA sequences in this sample as well. The chain is built from TRBV5-1 and TRBJ2-3; a weak D match, TRBD2 (6 bases). V lost 0 bases and J lost 6, with 11 bases in between. Germline V gene sequence: CDR1 SGHRS, CDR2 YFSETQ. CDR3 length: 14 amino acids. The chain's CDR3 is CASSLGQGGDTQYF. The CDR3 DNA reads as TGCGCCAGCAGCTTGGGCCAAGGAGGGGATACGCAGTATTTT.

The chain combines TRBV12-5 with TRBJ2-7; D unresolved. The CDR3 contains 20 residues. Trimming shortened V by 0 bases and J by 3 bases, and 27 bases separated the two germline ends. Per the germline V gene, CDR1 is LGHNT and CDR2 is FRNRAP. The CDR3 sequence: CASGLVPHANDRRPNYEQYF. CDR3 DNA: TGTGCTAGTGGTTTGGTTCCCCACGCTAACGATCGACGGCCAAACTACGAGCAGTACTTC.

This rearrangement joins TRBV9 to TRBJ1-2; D uncertain. The CDR3 totals 13 residues. Germline V CDR1 and CDR2: SGDLS, YYNGEE. The germline V and J ends were trimmed by 0 bases and 4 bases, with 7 bases remaining between them. The CDR3 spells CASSVVPGYGYTF. CDR3 DNA: TGTGCCAGCAGCGTAGTTCCGGGCTATGGCTACACCTTC. The whole variable domain, remainder taken from reference TRBV9 and TRBJ1-2, is DSGVTQTPKHLITATGQRVTLRCSPRSGDLSVYWYQQSLDQGLQFLIQYYNGEERAKGNILERFSAQQFPDLHSELNLSSLELGDSALYFCASSVVPGYGYTFGSGTRLTVV.

The chain couples TRBV7-3 to TRBJ2-2, with D possibly being TRBD1 (6 bases). Germline-derived CDR1 and CDR2 are SGHTA and FQGTGA. The CDR3 totals 16 residues. The V end lost 4 bases, the J end lost 4 bases, and 16 bases lay between the germline ends. The CDR3, as DNA: TGTGCCAGCAGCTCGCGGACAGTCATCAGCACCGGGGAGCTGTTTTTT. Protein: CASSSRTVISTGELFF.

V is TRBV5-1 and J is TRBJ2-7; 8 bases match TRBD1. CDR1 is SGHRS and CDR2 is YFSETQ in the germline V gene. The CDR3 runs 18 residues. After removal of 6 bases from V and 3 bases from J, the junction contained 20 bases not matched to a gene. The CDR3 here is CASTLGRPRQGYGYEQYF. For the CDR3, the DNA is TGCGCCAGCACCCTTGGGCGACCCCGACAGGGGTACGGCTACGAGCAGTACTTC.